This TCR beta chain was identified in a study of blood T cell repertoires in COVID-19. The V gene's germline CDR1 is SGHRS and CDR2 YFSETQ. After removal of 4 bases from V and 4 bases from J, the junction contained 12 bases not matched to a gene. The CDR3 consists of 16 residues. Measured with immunoSEQ multiplex PCR; TCRdb has only the in-frame clones, and not every one. The sample yields 100,000 to 150,000 clones, about 88% seen once. This chain joins TRBV5-1 and TRBJ2-7, with 9 bases aligning to TRBD1. The sample taken for sequencing was peripheral blood. The sequence was collected from a human donor in a cohort sampled during active COVID-19. The CDR3 here is CASSRDPGQGSYEQYF. DNA of the CDR3: TGCGCCAGCAGCCGCGACCCGGGACAGGGAAGTTACGAGCAGTACTTC.